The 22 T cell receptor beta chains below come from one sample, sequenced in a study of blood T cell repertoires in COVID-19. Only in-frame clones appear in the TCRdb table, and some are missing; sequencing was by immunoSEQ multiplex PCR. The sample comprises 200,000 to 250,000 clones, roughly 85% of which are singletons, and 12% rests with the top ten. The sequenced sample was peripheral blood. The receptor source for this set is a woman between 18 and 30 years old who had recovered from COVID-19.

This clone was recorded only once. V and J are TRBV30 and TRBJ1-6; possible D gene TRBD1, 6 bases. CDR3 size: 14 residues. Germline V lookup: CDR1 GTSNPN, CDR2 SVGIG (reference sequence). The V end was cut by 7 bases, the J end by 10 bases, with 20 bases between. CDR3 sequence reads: CAFIRGALGSPLHF. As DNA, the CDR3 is TGTGCCTTTATCCGGGGGGCGTTAGGCTCACCCCTCCACTTT.

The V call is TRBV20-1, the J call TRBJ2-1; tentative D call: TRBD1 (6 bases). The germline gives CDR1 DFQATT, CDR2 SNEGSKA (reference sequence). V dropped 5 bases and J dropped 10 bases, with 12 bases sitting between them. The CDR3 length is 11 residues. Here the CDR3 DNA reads TGCAGTGCTTACCCAGGGGTAGAGCAGTTCTTC. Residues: CSAYPGVEQFF.

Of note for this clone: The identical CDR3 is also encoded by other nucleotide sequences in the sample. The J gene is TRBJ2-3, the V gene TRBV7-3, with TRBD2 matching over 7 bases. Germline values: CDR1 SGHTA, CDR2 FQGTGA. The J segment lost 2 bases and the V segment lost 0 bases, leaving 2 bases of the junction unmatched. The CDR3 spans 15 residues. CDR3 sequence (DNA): TGTGCCAGCAGCTTAACTAGCGGGTCCACAGATACGCAGTATTTT. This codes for CASSLTSGSTDTQYF.

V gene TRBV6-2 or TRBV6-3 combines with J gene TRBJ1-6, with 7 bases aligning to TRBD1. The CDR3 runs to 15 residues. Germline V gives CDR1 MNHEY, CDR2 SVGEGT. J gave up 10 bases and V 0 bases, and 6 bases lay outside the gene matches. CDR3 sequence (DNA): TGTGCCAGCAGTTACTCACAGGGGTTTGGATCACCCCTCCACTTT. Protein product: CASSYSQGFGSPLHF.

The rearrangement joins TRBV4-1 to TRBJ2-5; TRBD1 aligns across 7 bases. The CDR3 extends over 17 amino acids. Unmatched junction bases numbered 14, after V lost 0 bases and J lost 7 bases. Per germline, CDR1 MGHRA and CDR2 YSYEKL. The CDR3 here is CASSQDLSEGAWGTQYF. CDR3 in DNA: TGCGCCAGCAGCCAAGATCTCTCAGAGGGGGCGTGGGGGACCCAGTACTTC.

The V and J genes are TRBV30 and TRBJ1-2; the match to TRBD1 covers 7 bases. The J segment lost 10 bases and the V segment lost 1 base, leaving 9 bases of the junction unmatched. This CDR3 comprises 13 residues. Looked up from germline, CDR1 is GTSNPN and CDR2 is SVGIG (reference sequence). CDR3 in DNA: TGTGCCTGGAGTGCCAACAGGGGACGGGCCTACACCTTC. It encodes CAWSANRGRAYTF.

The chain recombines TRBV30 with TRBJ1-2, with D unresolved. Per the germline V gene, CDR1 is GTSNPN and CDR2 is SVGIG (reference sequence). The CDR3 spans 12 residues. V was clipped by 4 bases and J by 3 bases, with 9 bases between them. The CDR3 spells CAWTETDYGYTF. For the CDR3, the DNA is TGTGCCTGGACTGAAACGGACTATGGCTACACCTTC.

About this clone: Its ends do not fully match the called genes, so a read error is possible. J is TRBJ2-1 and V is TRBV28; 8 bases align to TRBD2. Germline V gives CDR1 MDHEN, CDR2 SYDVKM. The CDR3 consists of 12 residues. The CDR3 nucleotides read TGTGCCAGCAGTTTAATCGTAGGGACTAGTCTCTTC. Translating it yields CASSLIVGTSLF.

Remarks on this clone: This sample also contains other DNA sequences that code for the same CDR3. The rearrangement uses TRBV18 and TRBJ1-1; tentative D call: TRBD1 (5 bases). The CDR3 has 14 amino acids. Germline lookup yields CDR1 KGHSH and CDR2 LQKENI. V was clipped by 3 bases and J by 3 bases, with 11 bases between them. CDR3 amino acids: CASSPQGRDTEAFF. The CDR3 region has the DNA TGTGCCAGCTCACCCCAGGGCCGGGACACTGAAGCTTTCTTT. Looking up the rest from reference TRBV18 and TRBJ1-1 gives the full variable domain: NAGVMQNPRHLVRRRGQEARLRCSPMKGHSHVYWYRQLPEEGLKFMVYLQKENIIDESGMPKERFSAEFPKEGPSILRIQQVVRGDSAAYFCASSPQGRDTEAFFGQGTRLTVV.

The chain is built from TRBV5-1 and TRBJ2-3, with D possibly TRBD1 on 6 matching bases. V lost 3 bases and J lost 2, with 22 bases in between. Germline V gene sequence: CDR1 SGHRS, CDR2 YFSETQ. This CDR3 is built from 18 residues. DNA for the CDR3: TGCGCCAGCAGCTCCCCCGATCCGGGACAAATAAACACAGATACGCAGTATTTT. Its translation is CASSSPDPGQINTDTQYF.

CDR3 sequence: CASSDQGPRGTEAFF. The CDR3 nucleotides read TGTGCCAGCAGTGACCAGGGCCCGCGGGGCACTGAAGCTTTCTTT. The chain has TRBV2 and TRBJ1-1, with a tentative D call TRBD1 (5 bases). The CDR3 length is 15 residues. The germline gives CDR1 SNHLY, CDR2 FYNNEI. Trimming removed 3 bases at V and 4 bases at J, with 15 bases between.

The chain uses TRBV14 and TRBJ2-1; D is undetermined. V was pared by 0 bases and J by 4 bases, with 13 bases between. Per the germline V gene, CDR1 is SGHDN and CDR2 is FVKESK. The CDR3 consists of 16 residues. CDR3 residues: CASSQDQEYSYNEQFF. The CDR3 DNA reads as TGTGCCAGCAGCCAAGATCAGGAATACTCTTACAATGAGCAGTTCTTC.

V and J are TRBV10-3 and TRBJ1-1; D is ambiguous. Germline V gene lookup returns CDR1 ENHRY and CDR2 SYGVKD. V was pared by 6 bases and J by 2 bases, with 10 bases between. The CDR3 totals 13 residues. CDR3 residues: CAISPVFNTEAFF. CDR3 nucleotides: TGTGCCATCAGCCCCGTTTTTAACACTGAAGCTTTCTTT.

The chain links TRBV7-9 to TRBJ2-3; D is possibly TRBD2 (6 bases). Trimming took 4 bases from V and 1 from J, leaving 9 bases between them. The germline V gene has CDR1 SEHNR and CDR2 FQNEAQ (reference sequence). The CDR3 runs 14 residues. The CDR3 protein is CASSYWGGTDTQYF. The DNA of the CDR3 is TGTGCCAGCAGCTATTGGGGGGGCACAGATACGCAGTATTTT.

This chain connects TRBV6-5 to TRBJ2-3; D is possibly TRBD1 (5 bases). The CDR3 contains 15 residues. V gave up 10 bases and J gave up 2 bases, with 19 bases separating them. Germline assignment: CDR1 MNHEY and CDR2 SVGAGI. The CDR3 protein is CATQGAGIVTDTQYF. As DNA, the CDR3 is TGTGCCACCCAAGGGGCAGGGATTGTCACAGATACGCAGTATTTT.

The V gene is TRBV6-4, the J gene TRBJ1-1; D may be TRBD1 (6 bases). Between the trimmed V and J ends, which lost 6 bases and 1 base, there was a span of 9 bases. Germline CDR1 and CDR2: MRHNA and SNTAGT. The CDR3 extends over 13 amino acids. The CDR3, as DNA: TGTGCCAGCAGAGCAGGGGAGAACACTGAAGCTTTCTTT. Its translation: CASRAGENTEAFF.

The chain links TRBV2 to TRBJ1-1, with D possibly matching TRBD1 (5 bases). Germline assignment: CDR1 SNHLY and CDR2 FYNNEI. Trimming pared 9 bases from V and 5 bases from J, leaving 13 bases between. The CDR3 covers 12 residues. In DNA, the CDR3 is TGTGCCAGATCGGGGGGAAGGACTGAAGCTTTCTTT. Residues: CARSGGRTEAFF. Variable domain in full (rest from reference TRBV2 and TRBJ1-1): EPEVTQTPSHQVTQMGQEVILRCVPISNHLYFYWYRQILGQKVEFLVSFYNNEISEKSEIFDDQFSVERPDGSNFTLKIRSTKLEDSAMYFCARSGGRTEAFFGQGTRLTVV.

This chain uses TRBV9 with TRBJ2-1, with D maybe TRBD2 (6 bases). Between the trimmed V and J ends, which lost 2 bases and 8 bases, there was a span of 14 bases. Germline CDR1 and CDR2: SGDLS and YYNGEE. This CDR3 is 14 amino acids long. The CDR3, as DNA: TGTGCCAGCAGCGTGGAGGGAGTGGTGTATGAGCAGTTCTTC. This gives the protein CASSVEGVVYEQFF.

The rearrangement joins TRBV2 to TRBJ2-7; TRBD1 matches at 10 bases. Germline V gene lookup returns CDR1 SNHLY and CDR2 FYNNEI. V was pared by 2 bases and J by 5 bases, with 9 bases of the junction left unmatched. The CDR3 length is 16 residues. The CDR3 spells CASSEIEGQGRNEQYF. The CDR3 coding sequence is TGTGCCAGCAGTGAAATAGAGGGACAGGGGAGGAACGAGCAGTACTTC.

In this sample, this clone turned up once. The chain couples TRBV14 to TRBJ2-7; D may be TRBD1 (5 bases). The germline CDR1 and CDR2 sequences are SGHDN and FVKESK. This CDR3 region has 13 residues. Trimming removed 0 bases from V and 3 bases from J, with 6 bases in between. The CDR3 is CASSQDRDYEQYF. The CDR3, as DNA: TGTGCCAGCAGCCAAGACAGGGACTACGAGCAGTACTTC.

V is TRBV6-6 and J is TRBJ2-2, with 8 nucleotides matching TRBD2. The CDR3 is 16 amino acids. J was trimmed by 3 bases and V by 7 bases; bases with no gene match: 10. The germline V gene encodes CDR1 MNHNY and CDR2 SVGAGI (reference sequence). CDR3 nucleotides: TGTGCCAGCAACGGGGGACCGGGGGGGGACACCGGGGAGCTGTTTTTT. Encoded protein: CASNGGPGGDTGELFF.

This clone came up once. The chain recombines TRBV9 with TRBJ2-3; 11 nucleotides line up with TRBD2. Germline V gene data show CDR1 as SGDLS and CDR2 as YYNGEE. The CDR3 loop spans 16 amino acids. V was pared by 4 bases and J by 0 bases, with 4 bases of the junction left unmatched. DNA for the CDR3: TGTGCCAGCAGCCCTAGCGGGAGGCTTAGCACAGATACGCAGTATTTT. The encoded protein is CASSPSGRLSTDTQYF. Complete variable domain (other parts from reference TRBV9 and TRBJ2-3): DSGVTQTPKHLITATGQRVTLRCSPRSGDLSVYWYQQSLDQGLQFLIQYYNGEERAKGNILERFSAQQFPDLHSELNLSSLELGDSALYFCASSPSGRLSTDTQYFGPGTRLTVL.